This TCR beta chain was profiled in a study of blood T cell repertoires in COVID-19. Study-level background: Sites across the United States, Italy and Spain contributed samples from acute and convalescent COVID-19.

With V trimmed by 3 bases and J by 0 bases, 2 bases remained unmatched. The CDR3 runs 15 residues. Germline loops: CDR1 KGHSH, CDR2 LQKENI. The method was immunoSEQ multiplex PCR; TCRdb's version includes in-frame clones alone and lacks a portion of them. The table has over 95,000 clones, around 85% seen once. Seattle researchers signed up patients amid active infection and tracked them longitudinally. The chain is built from TRBV18 and TRBJ1-3; 7 nucleotides line up with TRBD1. Sequencing was done on a sample of peripheral blood. The source of this sequence is a woman aged 60-75 years with COVID-19, enrolled during active disease. The CDR3 loop reads CASSPRDSSGNTIYF. The CDR3 DNA reads TGTGCCAGCTCACCGAGGGACAGCTCTGGAAACACCATATATTTT.